The 9 T cell receptor beta chains listed next were all sequenced from one sample in a study of shared clonotypes between healthy human individuals. Clones were sequenced by immunoSEQ multiplex PCR, and TCRdb holds only the in-frame ones, with some missing. The sample lists 2 million to 2.5 million clones, over 85% occurring once. Material: naive CD4+ T cells from PBMCs. Described subset: CD45RA+ positively selected. The receptors originated from a man between 18 and 29 years old in good health. Some clones in this sample may be carry-over from other donors' samples.

The chain recombines TRBV10-1 with TRBJ1-3, with no clear D. This CDR3 spans 15 amino acids. The germline gives CDR1 WNHNN, CDR2 SYGVQD (reference sequence). V dropped 4 bases and J dropped 0 bases, with 10 bases sitting between them. The CDR3 sequence is CASSVATGSGNTIYF. The CDR3 DNA is TGCGCCAGCAGTGTGGCCACCGGCTCTGGAAACACCATATATTTT.

This CDR3 is CASSSYRGLTYYNEQFF. CDR3 bases: TGTGCCAGCAGTTCCTACAGGGGGCTTACATACTACAATGAGCAGTTCTTC. This chain links TRBV28 with TRBJ2-1; 9 bases are a match to TRBD1. CDR3 size: 17 residues. Germline V gene data show CDR1 as MDHEN and CDR2 as SYDVKM. V was pared by 4 bases and J by 3 bases, with 10 bases of the junction left unmatched.

In this sample, this clone turned up a few times. The sample has other DNA sequences that encode this CDR3 too. The chain has TRBV2 and TRBJ2-5; 9 bases are shared with TRBD1. Germline CDR1 SNHLY, CDR2 FYNNEI. There are 13 residues in the CDR3. Germline trimming cut 6 bases from V and 5 bases from J; bases unmatched to any gene: 4. The CDR3 DNA reads as TGTGCCAGCAGGGACAGGGGATTGGAGACCCAGTACTTC. This sequence encodes CASRDRGLETQYF.

This chain joins TRBV28 and TRBJ1-1, with 7 bases fitting TRBD1. The CDR3 is 12 residues long. With 6 bases clipped from V and 11 bases from J, the junction kept 9 bases outside the gene matches. Germline-derived CDR1 and CDR2 are MDHEN and SYDVKM. The chain's CDR3 is CASSPRQGRAFF. In DNA form, the CDR3 reads TGTGCCAGCAGCCCTAGACAGGGTCGGGCTTTCTTT.

The chain carries TRBV19 and TRBJ1-2, with D perhaps matching TRBD1 (5 bases). CDR3 length: 13 amino acids. V was clipped by 5 bases and J by 4 bases, with 11 bases between them. Germline V lookup: CDR1 LNHDA, CDR2 SQIVND (reference sequence). The CDR3 region is CASSPGRGYGYTF. CDR3 nucleotide sequence: TGTGCCAGTAGTCCGGGACGGGGCTATGGCTACACCTTC.

The CDR3 sequence: CASSINGELFF. The CDR3 DNA reads as TGTGCCAGCAGCATAAACGGGGAGCTGTTTTTT. The V call is TRBV2, the J call TRBJ2-2, with no clear D. This CDR3 region has 11 residues. V dropped 6 bases and J dropped 7 bases, with 6 bases sitting between them. Germline V lookup: CDR1 SNHLY, CDR2 FYNNEI.

The rearrangement links TRBV4-1 to TRBJ1-3; no reliable D call. V dropped 1 base and J dropped 0 bases, with 13 bases sitting between them. CDR3 length: 17 amino acids. Germline V gene lookup returns CDR1 MGHRA and CDR2 YSYEKL. The CDR3 bases are TGCGCCAGCAGCCAAGTCCCGGGGTCGAACTCTGGAAACACCATATATTTT. Encoded protein: CASSQVPGSNSGNTIYF.

The chain has TRBV28 and TRBJ2-7; maybe TRBD2 (6 bases). Trimming took off 5 bases at V and 2 bases at J, with 13 bases between the two ends. Per germline, CDR1 MDHEN and CDR2 SYDVKM. The CDR3 consists of 14 residues. For the CDR3, the DNA is TGTGCCAGCAGTCCAATGTCGGGAGCCTACGAGCAGTACTTC. It codes for CASSPMSGAYEQYF.

Only a few counts were recorded for this clone. The gene calls are TRBV29-1 and TRBJ1-1, with TRBD1 as a possible D gene (6 bases). Per germline, CDR1 SQVTM and CDR2 ANQGSEA. The CDR3 is 16 amino acids. V lost 4 bases, J lost 1 base, and 19 bases lay in between. The CDR3 sequence: CSVAGRGGLRNTEAFF. DNA for the CDR3: TGCAGCGTTGCGGGCAGGGGAGGTTTAAGGAACACTGAAGCTTTCTTT.